The clone carrying this TCR beta chain occurred many times. Its antigen is not known. Amplified TCR beta CDR3 regions were obtained using RNA transcripts as template. HTBI-primed RT-PCR formed the first round, and a multiplex PCR formed the second. From the multiplex PCR reads, TCRdb called clonotypes with MiXCR, one entry per CDR3 protein. The table records about 400,000 distinct CDR3 sequences, approximately 21% of them present only once. These data originate in a study of Graves' ophthalmopathy and Graves' hyperthyroidism. Study-level findings and limits: As the model predicted ophthalmopathy progression, it achieved a sensitivity of 70% to 71% and a specificity of approximately 72%.

The CDR3 runs to 13 residues. V dropped 1 base and J dropped 3 bases, with 6 bases sitting between them. Fresh peripheral blood (about 10 ml) yielded the PBMCs. The genes are TRBV12-3 or TRBV12-4 and TRBJ1-1; D not certain. Specimen: peripheral blood. This receptor was taken from a woman aged 18-30 years with stable Graves' hyperthyroidism. CDR3 in amino acids: CASSLGRYTEAFF. CDR3 nucleotides: TGTGCCAGCAGTTTAGGCAGATACACTGAAGCTTTCTTT.